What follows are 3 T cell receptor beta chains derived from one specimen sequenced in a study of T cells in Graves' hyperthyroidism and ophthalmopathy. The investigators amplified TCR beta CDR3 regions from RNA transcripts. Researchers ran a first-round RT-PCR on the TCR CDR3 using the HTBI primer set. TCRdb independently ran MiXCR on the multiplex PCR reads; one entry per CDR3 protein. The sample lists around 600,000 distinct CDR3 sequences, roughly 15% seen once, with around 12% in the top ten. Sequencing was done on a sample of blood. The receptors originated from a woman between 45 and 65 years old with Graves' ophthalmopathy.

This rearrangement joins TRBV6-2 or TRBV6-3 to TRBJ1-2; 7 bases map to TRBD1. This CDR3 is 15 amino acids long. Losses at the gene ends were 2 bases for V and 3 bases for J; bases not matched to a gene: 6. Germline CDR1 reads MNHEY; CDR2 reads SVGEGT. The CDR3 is CASSYRIQGYYGYTF. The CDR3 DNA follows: TGTGCCAGCAGTTACCGAATACAGGGGTACTATGGCTACACCTTC.

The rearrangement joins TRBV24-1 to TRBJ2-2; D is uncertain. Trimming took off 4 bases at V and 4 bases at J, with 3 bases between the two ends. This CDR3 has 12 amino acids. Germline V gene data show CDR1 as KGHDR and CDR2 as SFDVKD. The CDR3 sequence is CATSDRTGELFF. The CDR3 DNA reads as TGTGCCACCAGTGACCGCACCGGGGAGCTGTTTTTT.

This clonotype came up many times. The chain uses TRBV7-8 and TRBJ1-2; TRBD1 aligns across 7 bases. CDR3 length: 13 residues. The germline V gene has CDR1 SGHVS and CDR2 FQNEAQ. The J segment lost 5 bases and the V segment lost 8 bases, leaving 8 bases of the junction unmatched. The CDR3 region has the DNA TGTGCCAGCGTTGAGAGACAGGGTTATGGCTACACCTTC. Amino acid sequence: CASVERQGYGYTF.